These 20 T cell receptor beta chains share one sample of origin, sequenced in a study of T cell responses to AZD1222 COVID-19 vaccine. Assay used: immunoSEQ multiplex PCR; TCRdb lists only in-frame clones, some missing. The data contain 100,000 to 150,000 clones, more than 80% of them singletons. Sequenced material: peripheral blood, taken 28 days after the second AZD1222 dose. The receptor source for this set is an adult who received the AZD1222 COVID-19 vaccine.

The V gene is TRBV3-1 (or the pseudogene TRBV3-2), the J gene TRBJ1-1; the match to TRBD1 covers 8 bases. With 1 base clipped from V and 2 bases from J, the junction kept 12 bases outside the gene matches. The CDR3 runs 18 residues. From germline, CDR1 is LGHDT and CDR2 YNNKEL (reference sequence). CDR3 nucleotides: TGTGCCAGCAGCCAAGGGGCAGGGGGCCTTACTCCCAACACTGAAGCTTTCTTT. As protein: CASSQGAGGLTPNTEAFF.

Points on this clone: A read error may account for a junction end that differs from germline. The chain has TRBV9 and TRBJ1-4; D is undetermined. Looked up from germline, CDR1 is SGDLS and CDR2 is YYNGEE. CDR3 length: 14 amino acids. The CDR3 DNA reads as TGTGCCAGCATCCTATGGCAGTCTAAGGAAAAACTGTTTTTT. Translated: CASILWQSKEKLFF.

J is TRBJ1-4 and V is TRBV24-1; a weak D match, TRBD1 (6 bases). The CDR3 extends over 16 amino acids. The germline CDR1 and CDR2 sequences are KGHDR and SFDVKD. V was clipped by 4 bases and J by 7 bases, with 18 bases between them. The CDR3 protein is CATSDHGGAAGEKLFF. Here the CDR3 DNA reads TGTGCCACCAGTGACCATGGGGGGGCCGCTGGTGAAAAACTGTTTTTT.

This sequence joins TRBV28 and TRBJ1-2, with 7 bases aligning to TRBD1. This CDR3 spans 13 amino acids. CDR1 and CDR2 (germline): MDHEN, SYDVKM. Trimming removed 5 bases from V and 2 bases from J; junction bases left unmatched: 2. The CDR3 loop reads CASSTQGNYGYTF. The DNA for the CDR3 is TGTGCCAGCAGTACACAGGGGAACTATGGCTACACCTTC.

This chain links TRBV19 with TRBJ1-6; D is uncertain. This CDR3 is 12 amino acids long. Germline loops: CDR1 LNHDA, CDR2 SQIVND (reference sequence). Trimming removed 5 bases at V and 16 bases at J, with 15 bases between. The chain's CDR3 is CASSPGRNGLHF. CDR3 nucleotide sequence: TGTGCCAGTAGTCCCGGACGAAACGGTCTCCACTTT.

The J gene is TRBJ2-5, the V gene TRBV5-1; 11 nucleotides match TRBD1. V shed 4 bases and J 4 bases; nucleotides not matched to a gene: 6. The CDR3 is made up of 15 amino acids. Germline CDR1 reads SGHRS; CDR2 reads YFSETQ. CDR3 nucleotide sequence: TGCGCCAGCAGCCCGTGGACAGGGGGCCCAGAGACCCAGTACTTC. It translates to CASSPWTGGPETQYF.

The chain recombines TRBV28 with TRBJ1-5, with 9 bases lining up with TRBD1. V lost 6 bases and J lost 6; bases outside the gene matches: 12. The CDR3 spans 16 residues. Looked up from germline, CDR1 is MDHEN and CDR2 is SYDVKM. CDR3: CASRSGTGIGSQPQHF. In DNA form, the CDR3 reads TGTGCCAGCAGGTCCGGGACAGGGATTGGAAGTCAGCCCCAGCATTTT.

This clone was counted a single time. The CDR3 bases are TGTGCCAGCAGCACGGTCCCGGGACAGGGGGCGAGCACTGAAGCTTTCTTT. It specifies CASSTVPGQGASTEAFF. V is TRBV5-5 and J is TRBJ1-1, with 12 bases identical to TRBD1. Germline V lookup: CDR1 SGHKS, CDR2 YYEKEE (reference sequence). V shed 4 bases and J 4 bases; nucleotides not matched to a gene: 11. This CDR3 spans 17 amino acids.

Worth noting for this clone: Additional DNA sequences in this sample encode the identical CDR3. The chain combines TRBV2 with TRBJ1-2; 8 bases map to TRBD1. Germline V gene sequence: CDR1 SNHLY, CDR2 FYNNEI. With 5 bases clipped from V and 8 bases from J, the junction kept 4 bases outside the gene matches. The CDR3 is 12 amino acids. CDR3 nucleotides: TGTGCCAGCAGTAGGACAGGGCGAGGCTACACCTTC. Translating it yields CASSRTGRGYTF.

The genes are TRBV10-1 and TRBJ2-5, with TRBD1 matching over 8 bases. The CDR3 runs 15 residues. Germline lookup yields CDR1 WNHNN and CDR2 SYGVQD (reference sequence). V shed 3 bases, J shed 4 bases, and the junction held 7 bases outside the gene matches. The CDR3, as DNA: TGCGCCAGCAGTGAAGGGACAGGTTTGGGAGAGACCCAGTACTTC. This sequence encodes CASSEGTGLGETQYF.

The chain combines TRBV7-2 with TRBJ1-2, with 9 positions matching TRBD1. This CDR3 has 14 residues. Germline CDR1 is SGHTA and CDR2 is FQGNSA. The V segment lost 0 bases and the J segment 9 bases; nucleotides outside the gene matches: 5. The CDR3 DNA reads TGTGCCAGCAGCTTAGCGGGGGACAGGGTTAGCTACACCTTC. As protein: CASSLAGDRVSYTF.

This clone was found once. The chain is built from TRBV3-1 (or the pseudogene TRBV3-2) and TRBJ1-2, with D hard to call. CDR1 and CDR2 (germline): LGHDT, YNNKEL (reference sequence). Trimming removed 1 base from V and 8 bases from J, with 11 bases in between. The CDR3 loop spans 13 amino acids. The CDR3 region has the DNA TGTGCCAGCAGCCAAGCGCAGCAACAGGGCTACACCTTC. Its translation is CASSQAQQQGYTF.

The rearrangement links TRBV27 to TRBJ1-6; weak D call: TRBD1 (6 bases). From germline, CDR1 is MNHEY and CDR2 SMNVEV (reference sequence). This CDR3 region has 16 residues. Trimming stripped 6 bases from V and 10 bases from J, with 22 bases between. CDR3 sequence reads: CASSQWGAGGWSPLHF. DNA of the CDR3: TGTGCCAGCAGCCAATGGGGGGCAGGAGGTTGGTCACCCCTCCACTTT.

The chain recombines TRBV28 with TRBJ2-7; the D gene is possibly TRBD1 (5 bases). Germline V lookup: CDR1 MDHEN, CDR2 SYDVKM. This CDR3 is 14 amino acids long. V dropped 4 bases and J dropped 2 bases, with 12 bases sitting between them. CDR3 sequence: CASSSVTDTYEQYF. The CDR3 DNA reads TGTGCCAGCAGTTCTGTGACAGACACCTACGAGCAGTACTTC. Together with reference TRBV28 and TRBJ2-7, the CDR3 gives the full variable domain: DVKVTQSSRYLVKRTGEKVFLECVQDMDHENMFWYRQDPGLGLRLIYFSYDVKMKEKGDIPEGYSVSREKKERFSLILESASTNQTSMYLCASSSVTDTYEQYFGPGTRLTVT.

V and J are TRBV29-1 and TRBJ2-6; 12 nucleotides align to TRBD1. The CDR3 totals 17 residues. The germline CDR1 and CDR2 sequences are SQVTM and ANQGSEA. The V segment lost 5 bases and the J segment 3 bases; nucleotides outside the gene matches: 8. The CDR3 sequence: CSVRDRGLRSGANVLTF. The CDR3 DNA reads as TGCAGCGTTCGGGACAGGGGGCTTCGTAGTGGGGCCAACGTCCTGACTTTC. The full variable domain, with the rest looked up from reference TRBV29-1 and TRBJ2-6, is SAVISQKPSRDICQRGTSLTIQCQVDSQVTMMFWYRQQPGQSLTLIATANQGSEATYESGFVIDKFPISRPNLTFSTLTVSNMSPEDSSIYLCSVRDRGLRSGANVLTFGAGSRLTVL.

The chain is built from TRBV11-2 and TRBJ2-1; TRBD2 matches 8 bases. Trimming removed 1 base from V and 7 bases from J; junction bases left unmatched: 6. The CDR3 is 15 residues long. Germline CDR1 is SGHAT and CDR2 is FQNNGV. Here the CDR3 DNA reads TGTGCCAGCAGCTTAGGAGCGGGGGCGCCGAATGAGCAGTTCTTC. Residues: CASSLGAGAPNEQFF. Full variable domain (rest looked up from reference TRBV11-2 and TRBJ2-1): EAGVAQSPRYKIIEKRQSVAFWCNPISGHATLYWYQQILGQGPKLLIQFQNNGVVDDSQLPKDRFSAERLKGVDSTLKIQPAKLEDSAVYLCASSLGAGAPNEQFFGPGTRLTVL.

This clone was seen once. The chain has TRBV30 and TRBJ1-5; 8 positions match TRBD1. Germline CDR1 reads GTSNPN; CDR2 reads SVGIG (reference sequence). Trimming removed 4 bases from V and 6 bases from J; junction bases left unmatched: 5. The length of the CDR3 is 13 residues. The CDR3 sequence is CAWKGQEGQPQHF. The CDR3 nucleotides read TGTGCCTGGAAGGGACAGGAAGGTCAGCCCCAGCATTTT.

The chain has TRBV28 and TRBJ1-4; D call uncertain. This CDR3 has 17 amino acids. V lost 3 bases and J lost 13, with 27 bases in between. Germline V lookup: CDR1 MDHEN, CDR2 SYDVKM. This CDR3 reads CASSFSLLRTGAIGLFF. CDR3 nucleotides: TGTGCCAGCAGTTTTTCACTTTTACGGACTGGCGCTATAGGACTGTTTTTT.

The gene calls are TRBV29-1 and TRBJ1-2, with 7 positions matching TRBD1. The J segment lost 4 bases and the V segment lost 0 bases, leaving 2 bases of the junction unmatched. The CDR3 length is 13 residues. Germline V gene data show CDR1 as SQVTM and CDR2 as ANQGSEA. Here the CDR3 reads CSVEDPGGYGYTF. CDR3 DNA: TGCAGCGTTGAAGATCCAGGGGGCTATGGCTACACCTTC.

This rearrangement joins TRBV7-2 to TRBJ1-5; D ambiguous. Looked up from germline, CDR1 is SGHTA and CDR2 is FQGNSA. This CDR3 is 15 amino acids long. V gave up 4 bases and J gave up 4 bases, with 14 bases separating them. DNA of the CDR3: TGTGCCAGCAGCTCGAGTCCAGGCGGGAATCAGCCCCAGCATTTT. This encodes CASSSSPGGNQPQHF.